The 8 T cell receptor beta chains given below trace back to one sample, sequenced in a study of molecular identifiers for immune sequencing clone quantification. TCRdb reanalysed the PCR reads using MiXCR and keeps one entry per CDR3 protein. This repertoire shows about 300,000 distinct CDR3 sequences, roughly a fifth found once; its top ten account for approximately 0.84%. The sequenced sample consisted of naive CD8+ T cells from blood, with Jurkat cell RNA spiked in. Subset reported: FACS-sorted CD8+CD4-CCR7+CD45RA+ naive T cells. Every receptor here comes from a human donor in good health. Some libraries in this study had Jurkat cell RNA spiked in.

This clonotype was counted at least ten times. This chain links TRBV29-1 with TRBJ1-1; D gene ambiguous. This CDR3 has 14 residues. Trimming removed 4 bases from V and 4 bases from J, with 16 bases in between. Germline V gives CDR1 SQVTM, CDR2 ANQGSEA. CDR3 residues: CSVGLTTRATEAFF. The CDR3 DNA is TGCAGCGTTGGTCTCACTACAAGGGCCACTGAAGCTTTCTTT.

This clonotype was detected a few times. The chain employs TRBV20-1 and TRBJ2-7; tentatively, D is TRBD1 (6 bases). CDR1 DFQATT and CDR2 SNEGSKA come from the germline V gene (reference sequence). CDR3 size: 17 residues. The V end was cut by 3 bases, the J end by 1 base, with 22 bases between. CDR3 DNA: TGCAGTGCTAGGGGGGACACTTGGGACGCGCGGTCCTACGAGCAGTACTTC. This sequence encodes CSARGDTWDARSYEQYF.

V and J are TRBV20-1 and TRBJ2-1, with TRBD2 as a possible D gene (5 bases). With 5 bases removed from V and 12 bases from J, the gap between germline ends came to 14 bases. Per germline, CDR1 DFQATT and CDR2 SNEGSKA (reference sequence). The CDR3 is 11 residues long. The chain's CDR3 is CSAQLVSVQFF. CDR3 in DNA: TGCAGTGCTCAACTAGTAAGTGTGCAGTTCTTC.

This chain links TRBV6-2 or TRBV6-3 with TRBJ1-5; TRBD1 is a possible D gene (5 bases). V was pared by 3 bases and J by 3 bases, with 12 bases between. The CDR3 runs 15 residues. Germline V gene data show CDR1 as MNHEY and CDR2 as SVGEGT. The CDR3 loop reads CASSYDTGFNQPQHF. CDR3 nucleotide sequence: TGTGCCAGCAGTTATGATACAGGCTTCAATCAGCCCCAGCATTTT.

This clonotype was detected only a few times. J is TRBJ2-3 and V is TRBV25-1; tentative D call: TRBD1 (5 bases). This CDR3 is built from 16 residues. Germline V CDR1 and CDR2: MGHDK, SYGVNS. Between the trimmed V and J ends, which lost 3 bases and 2 bases, there was a span of 15 bases. CDR3 residues: CASSDGRVRTTDTQYF. The CDR3 DNA sequence: TGTGCCAGCAGTGATGGCAGGGTACGTACCACAGATACGCAGTATTTT.

At least ten counts were recorded for this clonotype. V is TRBV4-1 and J is TRBJ2-3; D possibly corresponds to TRBD2 (5 bases). Germline loops: CDR1 MGHRA, CDR2 YSYEKL. The CDR3 totals 15 residues. The V end was cut by 1 base, the J end by 6 bases, with 14 bases between. The chain's CDR3 is CASSQAAPTTDTQYF. The CDR3 DNA is TGCGCCAGCAGCCAAGCCGCCCCGACTACCGATACGCAGTATTTT.

Worth noting for this clonotype: A clone one base away is much larger, so this may be a read error. The chain has TRBV7-9 and TRBJ2-5; the D is unclear. From germline, CDR1 is SEHNR and CDR2 FQNEAQ (reference sequence). The CDR3 extends over 12 amino acids. Deletions cut 8 bases from V and 4 bases from J, with 11 bases between. CDR3 in DNA: TGTGCCAGCGGCCGGACCCCAGAGACCCAGTACTTC. Protein sequence: CASGRTPETQYF. Full variable domain (rest looked up from reference TRBV7-9 and TRBJ2-5): DTGVSQNPRHKITKRGQNVTFRCDPISEHNRLYWYRQTLGQGPEFLTYFQNEAQLEKSRLLSDRFSAERPKGSFSTLEIQRTEQGDSAMYLCASGRTPETQYFGPGTRLLVL.

This clonotype was detected once. This may be a read error: a much more frequent sequence differs by one nucleotide. The chain has TRBV15 and TRBJ1-5, with a possible D match to TRBD1 (5 bases). This CDR3 has 18 amino acids. With 0 bases removed from V and 3 bases from J, the gap between germline ends came to 18 bases. Per germline, CDR1 LNHNV and CDR2 YYDKDF (reference sequence). The CDR3 nucleotides read TGTGCCACCAGCAGAGATCATATCGGAGGGGCGCACAATCAGCCCCAGCATTTT. Its translation: CATSRDHIGGAHNQPQHF.